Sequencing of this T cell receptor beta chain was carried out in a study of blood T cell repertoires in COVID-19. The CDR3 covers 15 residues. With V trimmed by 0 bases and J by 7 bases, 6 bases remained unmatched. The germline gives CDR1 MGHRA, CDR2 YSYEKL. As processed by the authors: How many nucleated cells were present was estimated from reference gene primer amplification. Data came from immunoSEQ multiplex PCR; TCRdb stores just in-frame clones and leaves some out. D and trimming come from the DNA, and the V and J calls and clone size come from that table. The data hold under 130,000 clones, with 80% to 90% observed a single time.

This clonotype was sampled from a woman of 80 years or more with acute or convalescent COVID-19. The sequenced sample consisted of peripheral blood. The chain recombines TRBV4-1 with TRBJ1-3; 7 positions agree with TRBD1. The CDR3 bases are TGCGCCAGCAGCCAAGAATCGGAACAGGGGAACACCATATATTTT. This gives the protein CASSQESEQGNTIYF.